These T cell receptor beta chains were read from a single sample in a study of T-cell memory formation after mild COVID-19. TCRdb independently ran MiXCR on the 5' RACE reads; one entry per CDR3 protein. This sample yields roughly 340,000 distinct CDR3 sequences, of which 15% are seen a single time; more than 20% belongs to the top ten. Sequencing input: PBMCs or a T cell subset sorted from them (not recorded which). All receptors derive from a young man who had mild COVID-19 (a few samples of this study predate the infection). Cell type and time point are not known. CDR3s include the opening cysteine and the closing phenylalanine or tryptophan. Each record gives: CDR3 DNA, CDR3 protein, clone size, D gene, V gene, J gene. The D gene is left open where the match is weak. Some rows mark clone size as missing; the rest say once, few, many or name a class of expanded clone.

cdr3_nt: TGTGCCAGCAGCGGAGGGGGTAATGAAAAACTGTTTTTT; cdr3_aa: CASSGGGNEKLFF; clone_size: few; d_call: .; v_call: TRBV9; j_call: TRBJ1-4
cdr3_nt: TGTGCCAGCCGGCCGTTGACGGGCAGCGAATACAATGAGCAGTTCTTC; cdr3_aa: CASRPLTGSEYNEQFF; clone_size: few; d_call: .; v_call: TRBV12-3/TRBV12-4; j_call: TRBJ2-1
cdr3_nt: TGTGCCAGCAGCCCACTTACTAGCGGGGGAGATACGCAGTATTTT; cdr3_aa: CASSPLTSGGDTQYF; clone_size: many; d_call: TRBD2; v_call: TRBV5-6; j_call: TRBJ2-3
cdr3_nt: TGTGCCAGCAGCCTTCGACACACGAACACCGGGGAGCTGTTTTTT; cdr3_aa: CASSLRHTNTGELFF; clone_size: few; d_call: .; v_call: TRBV4-2; j_call: TRBJ2-2
cdr3_nt: TGTGCCAGCAGCCCCTCCCTTGGGGTCACCGGGGAGCTGTTTTTT; cdr3_aa: CASSPSLGVTGELFF; clone_size: .; d_call: .; v_call: TRBV7-3; j_call: TRBJ2-2
cdr3_nt: TGTGCCAGCAGCTTTGGTAGCGGGACCCACTACGAGCAGTACTTC; cdr3_aa: CASSFGSGTHYEQYF; clone_size: few; d_call: TRBD2; v_call: TRBV7-7; j_call: TRBJ2-7
cdr3_nt: TGTGCCAGCCTATTCGGGGGGTCGGGGGAGACCCAGTACTTC; cdr3_aa: CASLFGGSGETQYF; clone_size: few; d_call: TRBD2; v_call: TRBV12-3/TRBV12-4; j_call: TRBJ2-5
cdr3_nt: TGTGCCAGCAGCTTAGAGAGAGGCCCAAGCCCCCAGTACTTC; cdr3_aa: CASSLERGPSPQYF; clone_size: .; d_call: .; v_call: TRBV7-6; j_call: TRBJ2-5
cdr3_nt: TGCGCCAGCAGCCCAACCACGGGAGCAGGGGGGTCGGGCACTGAAGCTTTCTTT; cdr3_aa: CASSPTTGAGGSGTEAFF; clone_size: .; d_call: TRBD1; v_call: TRBV5-1; j_call: TRBJ1-1
cdr3_nt: TGTGCCAGCGGCCGAGACAGGGGGAACACCGGGGAGCTGTTTTTT; cdr3_aa: CASGRDRGNTGELFF; clone_size: .; d_call: TRBD1; v_call: TRBV6-5; j_call: TRBJ2-2
cdr3_nt: TGTGCCAGCAGCTCCCGGGTGGAGCAGTTCTTC; cdr3_aa: CASSSRVEQFF; clone_size: many; d_call: .; v_call: TRBV7-9; j_call: TRBJ2-1
cdr3_nt: TGCGCCAGCAGGGGGACCGCCCGCGAGGTAGAGCAGTACTTC; cdr3_aa: CASRGTAREVEQYF; clone_size: .; d_call: .; v_call: TRBV5-1; j_call: TRBJ2-7
cdr3_nt: TGCAGTGCTAGATTTGGGGGGGGCAATGAGCAGTTCTTC; cdr3_aa: CSARFGGGNEQFF; clone_size: few; d_call: TRBD2; v_call: TRBV20-1; j_call: TRBJ2-1
cdr3_nt: TGTGCCAGCGGGGCAGGGAATTCGGATACGCAGTATTTT; cdr3_aa: CASGAGNSDTQYF; clone_size: .; d_call: .; v_call: TRBV6-4; j_call: TRBJ2-3
cdr3_nt: TGCAGTGCTAGAACCCAGGGGGTATACCAAGAGACCCAGTACTTC; cdr3_aa: CSARTQGVYQETQYF; clone_size: .; d_call: TRBD1; v_call: TRBV20-1; j_call: TRBJ2-5
cdr3_nt: TGTGCCAGCAGTATCCGGGAACAAGAGACCCAGTACTTC; cdr3_aa: CASSIREQETQYF; clone_size: few; d_call: .; v_call: TRBV27; j_call: TRBJ2-5
cdr3_nt: TGCAGTGCTGGGGGGGGGAACACTGAAGCTTTCTTT; cdr3_aa: CSAGGGNTEAFF; clone_size: .; d_call: .; v_call: TRBV20-1; j_call: TRBJ1-1
cdr3_nt: TGCAGCGTTGGGTGGGTCACCGGGGAGCTGTTTTTT; cdr3_aa: CSVGWVTGELFF; clone_size: .; d_call: .; v_call: TRBV29-1; j_call: TRBJ2-2
cdr3_nt: TGTGCCAGCAGCTTTGACAGGGTTTCGACCAAAAACATTCAGTACTTC; cdr3_aa: CASSFDRVSTKNIQYF; clone_size: many; d_call: TRBD1; v_call: TRBV11-2; j_call: TRBJ2-4
cdr3_nt: TGTGCCAGCAGCCCGGACAGACTTGAAGCTTTCTTT; cdr3_aa: CASSPDRLEAFF; clone_size: few; d_call: .; v_call: TRBV11-1; j_call: TRBJ1-1
cdr3_nt: TGCGCCAGCAGTGAGGCCGCGGGGGTCAATGAGCAGTTCTTC; cdr3_aa: CASSEAAGVNEQFF; clone_size: .; d_call: TRBD2; v_call: TRBV10-1; j_call: TRBJ2-1
cdr3_nt: TGCGCCAGCAGCCGCTGGGTGAACACTGAAGCTTTCTTT; cdr3_aa: CASSRWVNTEAFF; clone_size: few; d_call: .; v_call: TRBV4-3; j_call: TRBJ1-1
cdr3_nt: TGTGCCAGCAGCTTAGTCGGGACAGGGAGCACAGATACGCAGTATTTT; cdr3_aa: CASSLVGTGSTDTQYF; clone_size: many; d_call: TRBD1; v_call: TRBV7-2; j_call: TRBJ2-3
cdr3_nt: TGTGCCAGCAGCCAAGGGAGCGGGGGCTACAATGAGCAGTTCTTC; cdr3_aa: CASSQGSGGYNEQFF; clone_size: many; d_call: TRBD2; v_call: TRBV4-2; j_call: TRBJ2-1
cdr3_nt: TGTGCCAGCAGCTTAAGCGGGGGGGCCGCAGAGACCCAGTACTTC; cdr3_aa: CASSLSGGAAETQYF; clone_size: .; d_call: TRBD2; v_call: TRBV4-2; j_call: TRBJ2-5
cdr3_nt: TGTGCCAGCAGTGTTATTACAGGGGCCTACAATGAGCAGTTCTTC; cdr3_aa: CASSVITGAYNEQFF; clone_size: .; d_call: TRBD1; v_call: TRBV2; j_call: TRBJ2-1
cdr3_nt: TGTGCCAGCAGTGAATGGGGGGCGCAGACCCAGTACTTC; cdr3_aa: CASSEWGAQTQYF; clone_size: many; d_call: .; v_call: TRBV25-1; j_call: TRBJ2-5
cdr3_nt: TGTGCCAGCAGCCTCACTGGGTGGACTAGCGGGGGGGACGACGAGCAGTACTTC; cdr3_aa: CASSLTGWTSGGDDEQYF; clone_size: .; d_call: TRBD2; v_call: TRBV13; j_call: TRBJ2-7
cdr3_nt: TGTGCCAGTAGTAGGGAATATCAGCCCCAGCATTTT; cdr3_aa: CASSREYQPQHF; clone_size: few; d_call: .; v_call: TRBV19; j_call: TRBJ1-5
cdr3_nt: TGTGCCAGCAGTTCGGGACAGGGCGGAAGAGAGACCCAGTACTTC; cdr3_aa: CASSSGQGGRETQYF; clone_size: few; d_call: TRBD1; v_call: TRBV7-2; j_call: TRBJ2-5
cdr3_nt: TGTGCCAGCAGCTTAGCAAGGGGGGCCGTCTATGGCTACACCTTC; cdr3_aa: CASSLARGAVYGYTF; clone_size: few; d_call: .; v_call: TRBV7-9; j_call: TRBJ1-2
cdr3_nt: TGCGCCAGCAGCGACACGGGACAGGGGGTAGGAAATGAGCAGTTCTTC; cdr3_aa: CASSDTGQGVGNEQFF; clone_size: .; d_call: TRBD1; v_call: TRBV5-1; j_call: TRBJ2-1
cdr3_nt: TGCGCCAGCAGCTCGCGGGGGGGCCGGACAGATACGCAGTATTTT; cdr3_aa: CASSSRGGRTDTQYF; clone_size: .; d_call: TRBD2; v_call: TRBV5-1; j_call: TRBJ2-3
cdr3_nt: TGTGCCAGCAGCGATGCCCTCACAGTGGGCGAAGAGACCCAGTACTTC; cdr3_aa: CASSDALTVGEETQYF; clone_size: few; d_call: .; v_call: TRBV6-4; j_call: TRBJ2-5
cdr3_nt: TGCGCCAGCAGCCCCCGGGGGCTGACAGGGGGTTACGAGCAGTACTTC; cdr3_aa: CASSPRGLTGGYEQYF; clone_size: few; d_call: TRBD1; v_call: TRBV5-1; j_call: TRBJ2-7
cdr3_nt: TGCAGTTCGCAGGGGTTTAATTCACCCCTCCACTTT; cdr3_aa: CSSQGFNSPLHF; clone_size: .; d_call: .; v_call: TRBV20-1; j_call: TRBJ1-6
cdr3_nt: TGTGCCAGCAGCCAACGGCGGGGAGAGACCCAGTACTTC; cdr3_aa: CASSQRRGETQYF; clone_size: many; d_call: .; v_call: TRBV11-2; j_call: TRBJ2-5
cdr3_nt: TGTGCCAGCAGCCAAGAGGGTAGCGGGGGGGCCAGAAACATTCAGTACTTC; cdr3_aa: CASSQEGSGGARNIQYF; clone_size: .; d_call: TRBD2; v_call: TRBV3-1; j_call: TRBJ2-4
cdr3_nt: TGTGCCAGCAGCTTAACCGGGGGACGTCGAGAGACCCAGTACTTC; cdr3_aa: CASSLTGGRRETQYF; clone_size: .; d_call: .; v_call: TRBV7-3; j_call: TRBJ2-5
cdr3_nt: TGTGCCAGCAGCCCCCGTTTCGACGCATCAAGAGATACGCAGTATTTT; cdr3_aa: CASSPRFDASRDTQYF; clone_size: .; d_call: .; v_call: TRBV7-6; j_call: TRBJ2-3
cdr3_nt: TGTGCCAGTAGCGATTTAGGGGACTCCTACGAGCAGTACTTC; cdr3_aa: CASSDLGDSYEQYF; clone_size: .; d_call: .; v_call: TRBV19; j_call: TRBJ2-7